The rows below give T cell receptor beta chains drawn from one sample of a study of cytomegalovirus exposure and HLA in healthy donors. The data were produced by immunoSEQ multiplex PCR, yet TCRdb's version contains in-frame clones alone and is incomplete. The data show tens of thousands of clones, with 65% to 80% seen just once and less than 15% held by the top ten. Sequencing was carried out using PBMCs. Receptors were obtained from a woman between 45 and 60 years old in good health and CMV-seropositive. Both conserved end residues are part of each CDR3. The size of a clone is reported for some rows only, either as once, few or many, or as a class for expanded clones.

clone_size j_call v_call cdr3_aa
NA TRBJ1-1 TRBV6-6 CASRITRNTEAFF
few TRBJ2-7 TRBV7-6 CASTHRDYEQYF
NA TRBJ2-1 TRBV4-1 CASSQGLLAAVYNEQFF
NA TRBJ1-1 TRBV7-9 CASSLEQGTEAFF
few TRBJ1-1 TRBV10-2 CASKEQGATGAEAFF
once TRBJ2-3 TRBV29-1 CSGWGFSSGSLSDTQYF
few TRBJ2-1 TRBV7-2 CASSPTGVPLKLF
few TRBJ1-5 TRBV25-1 CASSESGTVKWHF
few TRBJ2-3 TRBV25-1 CASSEEGARDTQYF
few TRBJ2-7 TRBV28 CASSSSSYEQYF
NA NA TRBV29-1 CSVETASYEQYF
NA TRBJ2-7 TRBV29-1 CSVAGDGRGYEQYF
NA TRBJ2-2 TRBV6-4 CASSDSPAEHFTGELFF
NA TRBJ2-2 TRBV10-3 CAISADSPGTAGELFF
NA TRBJ2-1 TRBV9 CASSVSLAFGNEQFF
NA NA TRBV19 CASSIFLAGTYEQYF
NA TRBJ1-3 TRBV11-2 CASSFGQDYGTIYF
NA TRBJ1-5 TRBV27 CASSLKPAGLNQPQHF
few TRBJ2-1 TRBV6-6 CASSSTTGGNEQFF
once TRBJ1-6 TRBV2 CASRWTALSSYNSPLHF
NA TRBJ2-6 TRBV2 CASRSWVASGRSRGANVLTF
few TRBJ1-4 TRBV27 CASGDQGGPATNEKLFF
few TRBJ2-2 TRBV7-9 CASSSSAGSGELFF
once TRBJ1-1 TRBV6-6 CASSYEGEAFF
NA TRBJ2-1 TRBV5-4 CASSRSQSSYNEQFF
NA TRBJ2-1 TRBV2 CASSVWGPSNEQFF
NA TRBJ2-1 TRBV5-1 CASTSGVSYNEQFF